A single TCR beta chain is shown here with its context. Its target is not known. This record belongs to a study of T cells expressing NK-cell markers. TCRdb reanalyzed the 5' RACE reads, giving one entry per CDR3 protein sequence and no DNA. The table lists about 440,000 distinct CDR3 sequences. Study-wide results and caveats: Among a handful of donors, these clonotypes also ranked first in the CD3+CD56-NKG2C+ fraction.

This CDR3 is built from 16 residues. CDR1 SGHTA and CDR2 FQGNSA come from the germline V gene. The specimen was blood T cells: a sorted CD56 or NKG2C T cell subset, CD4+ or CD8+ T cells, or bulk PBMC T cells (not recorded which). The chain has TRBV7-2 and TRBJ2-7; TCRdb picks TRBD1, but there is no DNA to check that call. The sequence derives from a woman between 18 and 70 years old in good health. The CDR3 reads CASSLGGQVRSYEQYF.